The clone carrying this T cell receptor (beta chain) appeared a single time. Profiled with immunoSEQ multiplex PCR; TCRdb holds only in-frame clones, not every one. The data show over 1.5 million clones, with approximately 98% seen just once and roughly 0.4% held by the top ten. This entry belongs to a study of shared clonotypes between healthy human individuals. This CDR3 contains 15 residues. Germline-derived CDR1 and CDR2 are SGHRS and YFSETQ. The ends lost 4 bases at V and 6 bases at J; junction bases unmatched: 6. This clonotype was sampled from a man younger than 45 in good health. The sample taken for sequencing was naive CD4+ T cells sorted from blood. As to subset: CD45RA+ positively selected. This chain connects TRBV5-1 to TRBJ2-7; 14 bases map to TRBD2. The CDR3 DNA follows: TGCGCCAGCAGCAAGGGACTAGCGGGAGATTTCGAGCAGTACTTC. Amino acids: CASSKGLAGDFEQYF.